The 31 T cell receptor beta chains below were found in one sample sequenced in a study of T cells in women clearing cervical HPV infection. The protocol was immunoSEQ multiplex PCR, while the TCRdb copy is restricted to in-frame clones and leaves out a portion. This listing includes around 30,000 clones. Material: blood buffy coat. The receptor set was obtained from a woman aged 18-70 years with a cervical HPV16 infection that either progressed to CIN3+ or cleared (not recorded which).

Concerning this clone: The sequence runs out 3 residues before the end of the CDR3; the remainder is reconstructed from the germline J gene. This chain connects TRBV10-2 to TRBJ1-2, with 7 nucleotides matching TRBD1. V trimming: 8 bases; J trimming: 4 bases; junction bases outside the gene matches: 4. There are 12 residues in the CDR3. Per the germline V gene, CDR1 is WSHSY and CDR2 is SAAADI. The CDR3 loop reads CASGRDSYGYTF. The covered CDR3 bases are TGCGCCAGCGGTCGGGACAGCTATGGC.

Comment on this clone: Read sequence stops 3 residues before the CDR3 end, and the germline J gene provides the missing end. The chain couples TRBV19 to TRBJ1-2; 7 bases are shared with TRBD1. CDR3 length: 15 residues. Germline V CDR1 and CDR2: LNHDA, SQIVND (reference sequence). The CDR3 is CASKPGTATVAEYTF. The sequenced part of the CDR3 DNA is TGTGCCAGTAAGCCTGGGACAGCCACAGTCGCCGAG.

CDR3 loop: CSVLDPSRQPQHF. The covered CDR3 bases are TGCAGCGTCCTCGATCCGTCCAGGCAGCCC. The V call is TRBV29-1, the J call TRBJ1-5; D remains ambiguous. The read is 3 residues too short to cover the CDR3 end, so that end is filled in from the germline J gene. The CDR3 totals 13 residues. The germline gives CDR1 SQVTM, CDR2 ANQGSEA. Trimming left V 6 bases short and J 7 bases short, with 16 bases between.

The CDR3: CASRPGTSGAYEQYF. Partial CDR3 DNA: TGTGCCAGTAGGCCCGGGACTAGCGGAGCCTACGAG. This chain uses TRBV19 with TRBJ2-7; 11 bases line up with TRBD2. The read comes to an end 3 residues before the CDR3 does, leaving the germline J gene to fill in the end. This CDR3 region has 15 residues. Trimming at V came to 6 bases and at J to 2 bases, leaving 6 bases not matched to a gene. Germline CDR1 and CDR2: LNHDA and SQIVND (reference sequence).

Regarding this clone: The read finishes 3 residues shy of the CDR3 end, and the germline J gene is used to complete it. The genes are TRBV19 and TRBJ2-7; D gene uncertain. Germline CDR1 LNHDA, CDR2 SQIVND (reference sequence). Trimming cost V 5 bases and J 5 bases, with 10 bases left between them. The CDR3 extends over 12 amino acids. CDR3 amino acids: CASSPQGHEQYF. The CDR3 DNA, read in part, is TGTGCCAGTAGTCCACAAGGCCACGAG.

A remark on this clone: The CDR3 goes on 3 residues after the read ends, and that part is filled in from the germline J gene. The genes are TRBV5-1 and TRBJ2-1; D is ambiguous. With 4 bases removed from V and 5 bases from J, the gap between germline ends came to 16 bases. CDR1 and CDR2 from the germline V gene are SGHRS and YFSETQ. The CDR3 has 15 residues. The sequenced part of the CDR3 DNA is TGCGCCAGCAGCCCCCTGGGCGCGTATAACAATGAG. Amino acid sequence: CASSPLGAYNNE. The entire CDR3 protein is CASSPLGAYNNEQFF.

For this clone: The sequenced fragment ends 3 residues before the CDR3 boundary, so the rest is inferred from the germline J gene. J is TRBJ2-1 and V is TRBV2, with D perhaps TRBD2 (6 bases). This CDR3 comprises 17 residues. The V end was cut by 4 bases, the J end by 4 bases, with 20 bases between. Germline V CDR1 and CDR2: SNHLY, FYNNEI. Partial CDR3 DNA: TGTGCCAGCAGTGGAGGAGGGGCGGGGAGCCCATACAATGAG. Its translation is CASSGGGAGSPYNE. The full CDR3 reads CASSGGGAGSPYNEQFF.

To note about this clone: Read sequence stops 3 residues before the CDR3 end, and the germline J gene provides the missing end. The V call is TRBV30, the J call TRBJ2-1, with 8 bases matching TRBD2. Germline CDR1 reads GTSNPN; CDR2 reads SVGIG (reference sequence). Trimming cost V 6 bases and J 2 bases; bases outside gene matches: 6. This CDR3 spans 14 amino acids. The CDR3 protein is CACVAGGTYNEQFF. The sequenced CDR3 bases are TGTGCCTGTGTGGCGGGAGGTACCTACAATGAG.

About this clone: Read sequence stops 3 residues before the CDR3 end, and the germline J gene provides the missing end. The V and J genes are TRBV28 and TRBJ2-2, with D tentatively TRBD2 (6 bases). The length of the CDR3 is 14 residues. Germline V gene sequence: CDR1 MDHEN, CDR2 SYDVKM. The V gene lost 11 bases and the J gene lost 3 bases, with 16 bases spanning the gap. CDR3 protein: CAAQGAGYTGELFF. CDR3 bases read: TGTGCCGCCCAAGGGGCGGGGTACACCGGGGAG.

About this clone itself: Coverage ceases 3 residues before the CDR3 finishes, and the germline J gene fills in the end. The chain combines TRBV5-1 with TRBJ1-4; a weak D match, TRBD1 (5 bases). This CDR3 contains 15 residues. CDR1 and CDR2 (germline): SGHRS, YFSETQ. The V gene lost 0 bases and the J gene lost 5 bases, with 11 bases spanning the gap. CDR3 in amino acids: CASSLAGGGNEKLFF. The covered CDR3 bases are TGCGCCAGCAGCTTGGCCGGGGGGGGGAATGAAAAA.

A word on this clone: The CDR3 end is not reached by the read, which stops 3 residues before it; the germline J gene fills it in. The V gene is TRBV5-1, the J gene TRBJ2-1; 8 nucleotides match TRBD2. Germline CDR1 is SGHRS and CDR2 is YFSETQ. After removal of 8 bases from V and 7 bases from J, the junction contained 8 bases not matched to a gene. CDR3 length equals 13 residues. The CDR3 loop is CASAAGAGNEQFF. The CDR3 DNA, read in part, is TGCGCCAGTGCAGCGGGAGCTGGTAATGAG. The whole variable domain, remainder taken from reference TRBV5-1 and TRBJ2-1, is KAGVTQTPRYLIKTRGQQVTLSCSPISGHRSVSWYQQTPGQGLQFLFEYFSETQRNKGNFPGRFSGRQFSNSRSEMNVSTLELGDSALYLCASAAGAGNEQFFGPGTRLTVL.

As to this clone: The read finishes 3 residues shy of the CDR3 end, and the germline J gene is used to complete it. This chain connects TRBV7-3 to TRBJ2-3; 7 positions match TRBD2. V gave up 5 bases and J gave up 1 base; unmatched junction bases: 6. This CDR3 is 15 amino acids long. Per germline, CDR1 SGHTA and CDR2 FQGTGA. Partial CDR3 DNA: TGTGCCAGCAGCGCTAGCGGTACTCGCACAGATACG. Its protein is CASSASGTRTDT. The whole CDR3 protein reads CASSASGTRTDTQYF. Combining the CDR3 with reference TRBV7-3 and TRBJ2-3 gives the whole variable domain GAGVSQTPSNKVTEKGKYVELRCDPISGHTALYWYRQSLGQGPEFLIYFQGTGAADDSGLPNDRFFAVRPEGSVSTLKIQRTERGDSAVYLCASSASGTRTDTQYFGPGTRLTVL.

The CDR3 sequence: CASSPMPGHGYTF. The CDR3 bases that were read are TGTGCCAGCAGTCCCATGCCCGGTCATGGC. The chain recombines TRBV12-3 or TRBV12-4 with TRBJ1-2; D not resolved. The missing CDR3 end, 3 residues past where the read stops, is filled in from the germline J gene. CDR3 length equals 13 residues. The V gene lost 5 bases and the J gene lost 6 bases, with 13 bases spanning the gap.

Regarding this clone: The observed sequence ends 3 residues before the CDR3 terminus, with the missing tail filled in from the germline J gene. The chain is built from TRBV10-3 and TRBJ2-3, with 12 bases identical to TRBD2. J gave up 6 bases and V 5 bases, and 9 bases lay outside the gene matches. CDR1 ENHRY and CDR2 SYGVKD come from the germline V gene. The CDR3 has 16 amino acids. The CDR3 loop is CAISPNLAGGPDTQYF. The CDR3 bases that were read are TGTGCCATCAGTCCCAACCTAGCGGGAGGGCCCGATACG.

Details on this clone: The CDR3 goes on 3 residues after the read ends, and that part is filled in from the germline J gene. The chain is built from TRBV10-2 and TRBJ1-5; D ambiguous. The V gene's germline CDR1 is WSHSY and CDR2 SAAADI. V was shortened by 3 bases and J by 7 bases, with 10 bases between the two germline ends. The CDR3 totals 13 residues. CDR3 region: CASSDTKFQPQHF. The DNA read from the CDR3 is TGCGCCAGCAGTGACACAAAGTTCCAGCCC.

The CDR3 region is CASSSPTGVGEQFF. The CDR3 bases that were read are TGTGCCAGCAGCTCCCCCACAGGGGTAGGTGAG. V and J are TRBV5-6 and TRBJ2-1, with 7 positions matching TRBD1. The CDR3 is cut off 3 residues early in the read; its end comes from the germline J gene. Per the germline V gene, CDR1 is SGHDT and CDR2 is YYEEEE. J was trimmed by 9 bases and V by 3 bases; bases with no gene match: 9. The CDR3 is made up of 14 amino acids.

About this clone itself: Read coverage stops 3 residues before the CDR3 terminus; the germline J gene supplies the remainder. The rearrangement uses TRBV28 and TRBJ1-2; 8 nucleotides align to TRBD1. There are 16 residues in the CDR3. V was pared by 5 bases and J by 2 bases, with 10 bases of the junction left unmatched. Germline V gene sequence: CDR1 MDHEN, CDR2 SYDVKM. The CDR3 DNA, read in part, is TGTGCCAGCAGTCCCTCAACAGGACAGGGAAACTATGGC. This codes for CASSPSTGQGNYG. The full CDR3 protein is CASSPSTGQGNYGYTF.

On this clone: From the germline J gene comes the end of the CDR3, since the read stops 3 residues before it. The V and J genes are TRBV28 and TRBJ2-7; 7 positions agree with TRBD2. Germline loops: CDR1 MDHEN, CDR2 SYDVKM. The J segment lost 0 bases and the V segment lost 5 bases, leaving 4 bases of the junction unmatched. The CDR3 is 14 residues long. CDR3 DNA, as far as it was read: TGTGCCAGCAGTCCTGGGGGGGGCTCCTACGAG. The encoded protein is CASSPGGGSYE. The CDR3 as a whole reads CASSPGGGSYEQYF.

As for this clone: The read comes to an end 3 residues before the CDR3 does, leaving the germline J gene to fill in the end. This chain links TRBV5-8 with TRBJ1-4; no reliable D call. CDR1 SGHTS and CDR2 YDEGEE come from the germline V gene. This CDR3 has 12 residues. Incomplete CDR3 DNA: TGTGCCAGCAGCGAAAGCGGGTATTCA. Translating it yields CASSESGYS. The full CDR3 protein reads CASSESGYSLFF. Supplemented by reference TRBV5-8 and TRBJ1-4, the full variable domain reads EAGVTQSPTHLIKTRGQQATLRCSPISGHTSVYWYQQALGLGLQFLLWYDEGEERNRGNFPPRFSGRQFPNYSSELNVNALELEDSALYLCASSESGYSLFFGSGTQLSVL.

Here the CDR3 reads CASSIYRERQTNEKLFF. Partial CDR3 DNA: TGTGCCAGTAGTATATACAGGGAGAGGCAGACTAATGAAAAA. This chain uses TRBV19 with TRBJ1-4; maybe TRBD1 (6 bases). The CDR3 is cut off 3 residues early in the read; its end comes from the germline J gene. CDR1 LNHDA and CDR2 SQIVND come from the germline V gene (reference sequence). The CDR3 consists of 17 residues. V was shortened by 2 bases and J by 2 bases, with 15 bases between the two germline ends.

CDR3 bases read: TGCGCCAGCAGTCAATCGTCAGCGGGAGGATCCTACGAC. This sequence encodes CASSQSSAGGSYD. The full CDR3 reads CASSQSSAGGSYDYTF. The V gene is TRBV23-1, the J gene TRBJ1-2; D gene ambiguous. The read finishes 3 residues shy of the CDR3 end, and the germline J gene is used to complete it. TRBV23-1 is an open reading frame whose function is uncertain. The CDR3 is 16 amino acids.

With regard to this clone: The CDR3 end lies 3 residues beyond the end of the read and is filled in from the germline J gene. The chain joins TRBV5-6 to TRBJ2-3; D perhaps matches TRBD1 (6 bases). Germline V lookup: CDR1 SGHDT, CDR2 YYEEEE. This CDR3 comprises 15 residues. Partial CDR3 DNA: TGTGCCAGCAGCGCCACTGAGGGGGTACAAGAGACG. Amino acids: CASSATEGVQET. The whole CDR3 protein reads CASSATEGVQETQYF.

The CDR3 DNA, read in part, is TGTGCCAGCTCACCTAGCAGCTACAATGAC. Its translation is CASSPSSYND. The whole CDR3 protein reads CASSPSSYNDYTF. J is TRBJ1-2 and V is TRBV18; the D is unclear. The read is 3 residues too short to cover the CDR3 end, so that end is filled in from the germline J gene. This CDR3 spans 13 amino acids. From germline, CDR1 is KGHSH and CDR2 LQKENI.

Note on this clone: The CDR3 goes on 3 residues after the read ends, and that part is filled in from the germline J gene. The genes are TRBV10-1 and TRBJ2-7; TRBD2 matches at 10 bases. Germline-derived CDR1 and CDR2 are WNHNN and SYGVQD (reference sequence). The trim removed 6 bases at V and 4 bases at J, leaving 3 bases unmatched. This CDR3 spans 13 amino acids. The sequenced CDR3 bases are TGCGCCAGCAGCCCTAGCGGGAGTTACGAG. It encodes CASSPSGSYE. The CDR3 as a whole reads CASSPSGSYEQYF.

A word on this clone: The CDR3 is cut off 3 residues early in the read; its end comes from the germline J gene. The chain uses TRBV5-1 and TRBJ2-7; the match to TRBD2 covers 11 bases. The CDR3 has 15 residues. With 6 bases clipped from V and 4 bases from J, the junction kept 9 bases outside the gene matches. CDR1 SGHRS and CDR2 YFSETQ come from the germline V gene. The CDR3: CASTYSGRAEYEQYF. The sequenced part of the CDR3 DNA is TGCGCCAGCACCTATAGCGGGAGGGCCGAGTACGAG.

With respect to this clone: The CDR3 goes on 3 residues after the read ends, and that part is filled in from the germline J gene. V is TRBV5-1 and J is TRBJ2-1; the D gene is possibly TRBD1 (6 bases). Germline V gene data show CDR1 as SGHRS and CDR2 as YFSETQ. This CDR3 spans 15 amino acids. Trimming stripped 4 bases from V and 7 bases from J, with 18 bases between. CDR3 residues: CASSTGQIRGNEQFF. The CDR3 DNA, read in part, is TGCGCCAGCAGCACCGGACAGATACGTGGGAATGAG.

Turning to this clone: Sequencing ends 3 residues short of the CDR3 end; the germline J gene provides the rest. The rearrangement links TRBV20-1 to TRBJ2-3; D remains unclear. V was clipped by 5 bases and J by 8 bases, with 14 bases between them. Germline CDR1 and CDR2: DFQATT and SNEGSKA (reference sequence). The CDR3 has 12 residues. The DNA read from the CDR3 is TGCAGTGCTTTCGACTTCGTATCTACG. This encodes CSAFDFVST. In full, the CDR3 reads CSAFDFVSTQYF.

The part of the CDR3 DNA that was read is TGTGCCAGCAGCTCGACAGGGGGCAAGGACGAG. This encodes CASSSTGGKDE. The complete CDR3 reads CASSSTGGKDEQYF. This sequence joins TRBV7-6 and TRBJ2-7; 10 bases align to TRBD1. Sequencing ends 3 residues short of the CDR3 end; the germline J gene provides the rest. The CDR3 is 14 residues long. Germline CDR1 and CDR2: SGHVS and FNYEAQ. V lost 4 bases to trimming and J lost 5 bases; unmatched junction nucleotides: 5.

Concerning this clone: The CDR3 is cut off 3 residues early in the read; its end comes from the germline J gene. The chain recombines TRBV4-1 with TRBJ2-3; 9 positions agree with TRBD2. This CDR3 is built from 16 residues. Germline assignment: CDR1 MGHRA and CDR2 YSYEKL. CDR3 bases read: TGCGCCAGCAGCGCCGTCTATGGGGTAGCGGGGGACCCG. Its translation: CASSAVYGVAGDP. The CDR3 in its entirety is CASSAVYGVAGDPQYF.

Details on this clone: The DNA ends 3 residues before the CDR3 does, and the rest of the CDR3 is filled in from the germline J gene. J is TRBJ1-1 and V is TRBV19; tentative D call: TRBD1 (5 bases). V lost 3 bases and J lost 1, with 12 bases in between. Germline V gene sequence: CDR1 LNHDA, CDR2 SQIVND (reference sequence). CDR3 length: 15 amino acids. The sequenced CDR3 bases are TGTGCCAGTAGTATCAGGGCAGAGGCGAACACTGAA. Translating gives CASSIRAEANTE. The whole CDR3 protein is CASSIRAEANTEAFF. Full variable domain (missing parts from reference TRBV19 and TRBJ1-1): DGGITQSPKYLFRKEGQNVTLSCEQNLNHDAMYWYRQDPGQGLRLIYYSQIVNDFQKGDIAEGYSVSREKKESFPLTVTSAQKNPTAFYLCASSIRAEANTEAFFGQGTRLTVV.

Comment on this clone: Read data end 3 residues before the CDR3 end; the end is taken from the germline J gene. This chain links TRBV2 with TRBJ2-7; 9 bases agree with TRBD2. In germline, CDR1 is SNHLY, CDR2 FYNNEI. V gave up 6 bases and J gave up 4 bases; unmatched junction bases: 13. This CDR3 is 16 amino acids long. The CDR3 region is CASRTLSSGRRYEQYF. Incomplete CDR3 DNA: TGTGCCAGCAGGACCCTCTCAAGCGGGAGGAGGTACGAG.